The next 15 T cell receptor beta chains were all read from a single sample in a study of blood T cell repertoires in COVID-19 (TCRdb year 2020). Libraries were made using the immunoSEQ multiplex PCR assay. Held by TCRdb, this immuneACCESS table contains in-frame sequences only and omits some clones. Under half of the omission traces to an unresolved V gene where checked; the cause of the rest is unknown. This sample holds 100,000 to 120,000 clones; approximately 72% were observed only once. Clones ranked in the top ten supply roughly a fifth of the sample. Sequencing was performed on peripheral blood. Receptors were obtained from a woman in her seventies with acute or convalescent COVID-19.

This clone was found once. This sequence joins TRBV18 and TRBJ1-3; D possibly corresponds to TRBD1 (6 bases). Looked up from germline, CDR1 is KGHSH and CDR2 is LQKENI. Trimming shortened V by 3 bases and J by 4 bases, and 16 bases separated the two germline ends. The CDR3 runs to 16 residues. The chain's CDR3 is CASSPLTGTSGNTIYF. In DNA, the CDR3 is TGTGCCAGCTCACCGTTAACCGGGACATCGGGAAACACCATATATTTT.

The rearrangement links TRBV19 to TRBJ1-2; D is perhaps TRBD1 (6 bases). Looked up from germline, CDR1 is LNHDA and CDR2 is SQIVND (reference sequence). This CDR3 has 19 amino acids. V lost 5 bases, J lost 6 bases, and 31 bases lay in between. In DNA form, the CDR3 reads TGTGCCAGTAGTGAACAACAGGGTCAATGGGGCCGGGCTCAGGATGGCTACACCTTC. It yields the protein CASSEQQGQWGRAQDGYTF.

The V gene is TRBV6-5, the J gene TRBJ2-3; 9 bases are a match to TRBD1. This CDR3 has 14 residues. The trim removed 11 bases at V and 2 bases at J, leaving 8 bases unmatched. Germline V gene lookup returns CDR1 MNHEY and CDR2 SVGAGI. The CDR3 protein is CAGRDRATTDTQYF. CDR3 nucleotide sequence: TGTGCCGGTAGGGACAGGGCGACCACAGATACGCAGTATTTT.

This clone was seen more than once but under ten times. This chain uses TRBV27 with TRBJ2-1; TRBD2 is a possible D gene (6 bases). V lost 2 bases, J lost 1 base, and 12 bases lay in between. CDR1 and CDR2 from the germline V gene are MNHEY and SMNVEV (reference sequence). CDR3 length: 16 amino acids. CDR3 DNA: TGTGCCAGCAGTTTAGGGTGGGAGGTATCCTACAATGAGCAGTTCTTC. Translating gives CASSLGWEVSYNEQFF.

This rearrangement joins TRBV5-6 to TRBJ1-1, with a weak D call TRBD1 (5 bases). The ends were cut back, 6 bases at V and 4 bases at J, with 13 bases in the middle. Germline CDR1 SGHDT, CDR2 YYEEEE. This CDR3 spans 13 amino acids. CDR3 nucleotides: TGTGCCAGCACCTCCCAGGGAAGCACTGAAGCTTTCTTT. Residues: CASTSQGSTEAFF.

The chain joins TRBV10-3 to TRBJ2-1; 9 bases agree with TRBD1. CDR1 ENHRY and CDR2 SYGVKD come from the germline V gene. With V trimmed by 8 bases and J by 5 bases, 4 bases remained unmatched. CDR3 length: 13 residues. This CDR3 reads CAIGDRADNEQFF. CDR3 bases: TGTGCCATCGGGGACAGGGCGGACAATGAGCAGTTCTTC.

This clone has a single count. The genes are TRBV7-2 and TRBJ2-4; D possibly corresponds to TRBD1 (5 bases). Between the trimmed V and J ends, which lost 1 base and 8 bases, there was a span of 9 bases. This CDR3 has 13 amino acids. Germline-derived CDR1 and CDR2 are SGHTA and FQGNSA. The CDR3 protein is CASSLGRRDIQYF. The CDR3 DNA is TGTGCCAGCAGCTTAGGTCGCAGGGACATTCAGTACTTC.

The chain has TRBV3-1 (or the pseudogene TRBV3-2) and TRBJ2-1, with D hard to call. V was pared by 0 bases and J by 10 bases, with 10 bases between. Germline CDR1 reads LGHDT; CDR2 reads YNNKEL (reference sequence). CDR3 size: 13 residues. The CDR3 sequence: CASSQDLFAEQFF. The CDR3 DNA is TGTGCCAGCAGCCAAGACCTATTCGCCGAGCAGTTCTTC.

V usage is TRBV3-1 (or the pseudogene TRBV3-2) and J usage is TRBJ1-4; weak D call: TRBD1 (5 bases). V lost 2 bases and J lost 2, with 6 bases in between. The CDR3 is 14 residues long. Germline lookup yields CDR1 LGHDT and CDR2 YNNKEL (reference sequence). The CDR3 protein is CASSQQGTNEKLFF. The CDR3 DNA follows: TGTGCCAGCAGCCAACAGGGTACTAATGAAAAACTGTTTTTT.

This clone was seen once. The V and J genes are TRBV7-2 and TRBJ1-1; no reliable D call. The CDR3 consists of 13 residues. The germline V gene has CDR1 SGHTA and CDR2 FQGNSA. The germline V and J ends were trimmed by 4 bases and 2 bases, with 8 bases remaining between them. This CDR3 is CASSWALNTEAFF. In nucleotides, the CDR3 is TGTGCCAGCAGCTGGGCTTTAAACACTGAAGCTTTCTTT.

This clone has more than one count but fewer than ten. The chain has TRBV6-5 and TRBJ2-1, with 7 bases aligning to TRBD2. Germline CDR1 and CDR2: MNHEY and SVGAGI. CDR3 size: 16 residues. The junction had 2 bases not matched to a gene; V was cut back by 0 bases and J by 0 bases. DNA for the CDR3: TGTGCCAGCAGTTACTCGACGGGGGGCTCCTACAATGAGCAGTTCTTC. The encoded protein is CASSYSTGGSYNEQFF.

This clone was seen more than once but under ten times. The chain has TRBV3-1 (or the pseudogene TRBV3-2) and TRBJ1-1; D remains ambiguous. V shed 4 bases and J shed 1 base, with 4 bases lying between them. The CDR3 loop spans 12 amino acids. The germline gives CDR1 LGHDT, CDR2 YNNKEL (reference sequence). The chain's CDR3 is CASSPQNTEAFF. For the CDR3, the DNA is TGTGCCAGCAGCCCACAGAACACTGAAGCTTTCTTT.

This clone was seen a few times. The chain carries TRBV3-1 (or the pseudogene TRBV3-2) and TRBJ1-3, with D maybe TRBD1 (5 bases). Trimming pared 4 bases from V and 0 bases from J, leaving 25 bases between. This CDR3 has 20 residues. The germline V gene has CDR1 LGHDT and CDR2 YNNKEL (reference sequence). CDR3 amino acids: CASSRTTLAAGRISGNTIYF. The CDR3 bases are TGTGCCAGCAGCCGAACGACCCTGGCCGCGGGACGGATCTCTGGAAACACCATATATTTT.

The chain uses TRBV30 and TRBJ1-6; TRBD1 is a possible D gene (5 bases). Germline-derived CDR1 and CDR2 are GTSNPN and SVGIG (reference sequence). The CDR3 has 13 residues. V lost 1 base to trimming and J lost 9 bases, with 10 bases between them. As DNA, the CDR3 is TGTGCCTGGAGTGCTGCCGACAGTTCACCCCTCCACTTT. Translated: CAWSAADSSPLHF.

J is TRBJ2-3 and V is TRBV10-2; D is perhaps TRBD2 (5 bases). The CDR3 sequence is 15 residues long. Germline values: CDR1 WSHSY, CDR2 SAAADI. V gave up 3 bases and J gave up 0 bases, with 10 bases separating them. DNA of the CDR3: TGCGCCAGCAGTGACTGGAGGAGGAGCACAGATACGCAGTATTTT. It codes for CASSDWRRSTDTQYF.